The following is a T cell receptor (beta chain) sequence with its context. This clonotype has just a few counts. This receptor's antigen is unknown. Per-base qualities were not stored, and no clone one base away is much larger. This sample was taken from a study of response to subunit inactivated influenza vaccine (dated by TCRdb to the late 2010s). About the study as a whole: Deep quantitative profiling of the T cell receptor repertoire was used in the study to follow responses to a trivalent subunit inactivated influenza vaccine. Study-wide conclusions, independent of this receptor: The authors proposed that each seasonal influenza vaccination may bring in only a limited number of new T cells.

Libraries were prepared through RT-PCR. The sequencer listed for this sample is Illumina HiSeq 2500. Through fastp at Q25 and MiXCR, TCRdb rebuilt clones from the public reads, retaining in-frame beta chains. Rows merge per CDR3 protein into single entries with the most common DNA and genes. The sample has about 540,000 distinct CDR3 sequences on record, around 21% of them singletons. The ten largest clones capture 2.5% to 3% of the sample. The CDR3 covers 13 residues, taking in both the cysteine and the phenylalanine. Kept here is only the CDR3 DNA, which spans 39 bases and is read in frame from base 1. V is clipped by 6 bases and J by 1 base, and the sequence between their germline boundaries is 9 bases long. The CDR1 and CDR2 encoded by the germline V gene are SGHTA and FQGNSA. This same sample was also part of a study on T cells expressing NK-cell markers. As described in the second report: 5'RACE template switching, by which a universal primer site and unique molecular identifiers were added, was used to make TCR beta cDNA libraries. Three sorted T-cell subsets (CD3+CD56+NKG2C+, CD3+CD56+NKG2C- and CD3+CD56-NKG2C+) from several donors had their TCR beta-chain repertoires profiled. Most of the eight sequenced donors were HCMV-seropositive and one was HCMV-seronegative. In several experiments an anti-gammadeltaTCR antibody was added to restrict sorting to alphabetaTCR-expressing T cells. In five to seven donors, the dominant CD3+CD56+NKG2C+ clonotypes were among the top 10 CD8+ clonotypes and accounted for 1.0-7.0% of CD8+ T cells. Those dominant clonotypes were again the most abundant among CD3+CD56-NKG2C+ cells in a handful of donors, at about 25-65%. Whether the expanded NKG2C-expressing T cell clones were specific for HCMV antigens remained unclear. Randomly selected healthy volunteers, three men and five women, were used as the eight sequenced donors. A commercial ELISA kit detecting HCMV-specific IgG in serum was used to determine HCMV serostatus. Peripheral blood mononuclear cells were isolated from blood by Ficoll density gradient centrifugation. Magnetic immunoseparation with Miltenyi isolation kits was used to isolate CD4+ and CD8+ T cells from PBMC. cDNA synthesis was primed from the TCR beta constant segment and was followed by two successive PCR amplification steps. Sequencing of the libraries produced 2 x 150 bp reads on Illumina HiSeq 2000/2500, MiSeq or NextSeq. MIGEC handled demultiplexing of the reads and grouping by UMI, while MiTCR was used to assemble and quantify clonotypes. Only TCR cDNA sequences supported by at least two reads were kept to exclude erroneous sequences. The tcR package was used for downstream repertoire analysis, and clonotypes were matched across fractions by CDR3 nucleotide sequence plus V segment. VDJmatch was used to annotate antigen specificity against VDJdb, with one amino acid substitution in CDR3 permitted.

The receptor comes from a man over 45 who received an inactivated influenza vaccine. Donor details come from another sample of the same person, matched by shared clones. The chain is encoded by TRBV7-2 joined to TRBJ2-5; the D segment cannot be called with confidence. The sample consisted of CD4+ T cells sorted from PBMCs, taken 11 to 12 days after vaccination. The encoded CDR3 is CASSYSLQETQYF. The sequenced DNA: TGTGCCAGCAGTTATTCTCTCCAAGAGACCCAGTACTTC.